The 26 T cell receptor beta chains presented below share a single source sample, sequenced in a study of T cell therapy after organ transplantation. No antigen has been identified for these receptors. The assay was immunoSEQ multiplex PCR, and TCRdb's table has in-frame clones only and misses some. The sample records more than 3,000 clones, 55% to 70% being singletons. Time point in this sample: 4-8 weeks after completion of therapy. This sample comprised CD8+ T cells from blood, obtained after autologous CMV-specific T cell therapy. The origin of the receptors is a human patient who had received a solid organ transplant and had CMV disease. The graft donor may account for some of the T cells.

This CDR3 reads CASSLGRGAGNTIYF. For the CDR3, the DNA is TGTGCCAGCAGCTTGGGGAGAGGGGCTGGAAACACCATATATTTT. V gene TRBV5-4 combines with J gene TRBJ1-3, with D possibly TRBD1 on 5 matching bases. The CDR3 is 15 amino acids. Germline values: CDR1 SGHNT, CDR2 YYREEE (reference sequence). V was cut by 0 bases and J by 2 bases, with 9 bases left in between.

The chain has TRBV28 and TRBJ2-2; 7 nucleotides match TRBD2. The CDR3 has 17 residues. Germline lookup yields CDR1 MDHEN and CDR2 SYDVKM. V lost 6 bases and J lost 0; bases outside the gene matches: 10. CDR3 sequence reads: CASSPSGLTANTGELFF. The CDR3 bases are TGTGCCAGCAGCCCCTCGGGACTAACAGCGAACACCGGGGAGCTGTTTTTT.

This clone was counted once. The chain carries TRBV9 and TRBJ2-1; 9 positions match TRBD2. CDR3 size: 15 residues. Germline lookup yields CDR1 SGDLS and CDR2 YYNGEE. Unmatched junction bases numbered 3, after V lost 0 bases and J lost 5 bases. The CDR3 spells CASSVEREDHNEQFF. In DNA, the CDR3 is TGTGCCAGCAGCGTAGAGCGGGAGGATCACAATGAGCAGTTCTTC.

The V call is TRBV5-1, the J call TRBJ1-4; the D is unclear. This CDR3 comprises 14 residues. Germline assignment: CDR1 SGHRS and CDR2 YFSETQ. V was shortened by 0 bases and J by 3 bases, with 6 bases between the two germline ends. CDR3 sequence (DNA): TGCGCCAGCAGCTTGGGGCTTCCTAATGAAAAACTGTTTTTT. Its protein product is CASSLGLPNEKLFF.

V is TRBV27 and J is TRBJ1-1; D remains unclear. Trimming took 0 bases from V and 1 from J, leaving 3 bases between them. The CDR3 runs 13 residues. Germline CDR1 and CDR2: MNHEY and SMNVEV (reference sequence). The chain's CDR3 is CASSLSANTEAFF. The DNA of the CDR3 is TGTGCCAGCAGTTTATCCGCGAACACTGAAGCTTTCTTT.

This chain uses TRBV27 with TRBJ2-3; a weak D match, TRBD2 (7 bases). V lost 4 bases and J lost 1, with 12 bases in between. The CDR3 contains 15 residues. Germline V gene lookup returns CDR1 MNHEY and CDR2 SMNVEV (reference sequence). This chain's CDR3 is CASSYGGGRTDTQYF. DNA of the CDR3: TGTGCCAGCAGTTACGGCGGGGGCCGCACAGATACGCAGTATTTT.

CDR3 sequence (DNA): TGTGCCAGCAGTCCAGCTAGCGGGAGAGCAGATACGCAGTATTTT. Its protein is CASSPASGRADTQYF. The rearrangement links TRBV27 to TRBJ2-3; 10 bases agree with TRBD2. CDR3 length: 15 residues. Germline CDR1 MNHEY, CDR2 SMNVEV (reference sequence). Trimming at V came to 5 bases and at J to 4 bases, leaving 6 bases not matched to a gene.

This clone occurred a few times. The V gene is TRBV7-9, the J gene TRBJ2-5, with D possibly being TRBD2 (6 bases). The V end lost 5 bases, the J end lost 2 bases, and 12 bases lay between the germline ends. This CDR3 spans 14 amino acids. The germline V gene has CDR1 SEHNR and CDR2 FQNEAQ (reference sequence). This CDR3 reads CASSIRGSQETQYF. The CDR3, as DNA: TGTGCCAGCAGCATCCGGGGGTCACAAGAGACCCAGTACTTC.

The V gene is TRBV1, the J gene TRBJ2-7; the tabulated D call, TRBD2, remains unverified against the DNA. TRBV1 corresponds to a pseudogene. The CDR3 length is 15 residues. The CDR3 nucleotides are TGCACCAGCAGCCAGGGACTAGCGGGAGTCTACGAGCAGTACGTC. It specifies CTSSQGLAGVYEQYV.

This clone was detected only a few times. The gene calls are TRBV7-2 and TRBJ2-1; TRBD2 might be the D (7 bases). Trimming shortened V by 5 bases and J by 6 bases, and 14 bases separated the two germline ends. Germline V gene lookup returns CDR1 SGHTA and CDR2 FQGNSA. The CDR3 is 14 residues long. CDR3: CASSLQAGANEQFF. The CDR3, as DNA: TGTGCCAGCAGCCTGCAGGCGGGGGCCAATGAGCAGTTCTTC.

The J gene is TRBJ2-2, the V gene TRBV7-8; D is ambiguous. This CDR3 is built from 15 residues. Germline V gene sequence: CDR1 SGHVS, CDR2 FQNEAQ. The V end lost 4 bases, the J end lost 6 bases, and 15 bases lay between the germline ends. The chain's CDR3 is CASSSISGVSGELFF. In nucleotides, the CDR3 is TGTGCCAGCAGCTCGATATCTGGGGTATCCGGGGAGCTGTTTTTT.

This clone is labeled medium-sized (0.01 to 0.1%). This chain uses TRBV19 with TRBJ1-5, with D perhaps TRBD1 (5 bases). With 7 bases removed from V and 2 bases from J, the gap between germline ends came to 12 bases. The CDR3 has 14 residues. Germline CDR1 LNHDA, CDR2 SQIVND (reference sequence). CDR3 coding DNA: TGTGCCAGTACCACGCGGGGGGGCAATCAGCCCCAGCATTTT. Translation: CASTTRGGNQPQHF.

V is TRBV5-4 and J is TRBJ2-5; D possibly corresponds to TRBD2 (6 bases). The V gene's germline CDR1 is SGHNT and CDR2 YYREEE (reference sequence). The CDR3 runs to 14 residues. V gave up 2 bases and J gave up 3 bases, with 11 bases separating them. The CDR3 nucleotides are TGTGCCAGCAGCTTTCGGGGCGGGGAAGAGACCCAGTACTTC. This codes for CASSFRGGEETQYF. The full variable domain, its missing parts supplied by reference TRBV5-4 and TRBJ2-5, is ETGVTQSPTHLIKTRGQQVTLRCSSQSGHNTVSWYQQALGQGPQFIFQYYREEENGRGNFPPRFSGLQFPNYSSELNVNALELDDSALYLCASSFRGGEETQYFGPGTRLLVL.

V gene TRBV4-1 combines with J gene TRBJ2-5; 13 nucleotides align to TRBD2. This CDR3 is built from 16 residues. Trimming took 5 bases from V and 1 from J; bases not matched to a gene: 4. Germline assignment: CDR1 MGHRA and CDR2 YSYEKL. The DNA of the CDR3 is TGCGCCAGCAGCGGGCGACTAGCGGGAGGCCAAGAGACCCAGTACTTC. Translating it yields CASSGRLAGGQETQYF.

The rearrangement joins TRBV27 to TRBJ2-3; 7 bases match TRBD2. The CDR3 covers 14 residues. Germline values: CDR1 MNHEY, CDR2 SMNVEV (reference sequence). With V trimmed by 0 bases and J by 9 bases, 6 bases remained unmatched. This CDR3 reads CASSLSKGLRTQYF. The DNA for the CDR3 is TGTGCCAGCAGTTTATCAAAGGGACTAAGAACGCAGTATTTT.

Only a few counts were recorded for this clone. V usage is TRBV7-6 and J usage is TRBJ1-2; D gene unclear. The CDR3 loop spans 11 amino acids. V shed 2 bases and J shed 7 bases, with 5 bases lying between them. Germline CDR1 is SGHVS and CDR2 is FNYEAQ. CDR3 coding DNA: TGTGCCAGCAGCTTATACAGTGGCTACACCTTC. This translates into CASSLYSGYTF.

This clone was observed a few times. This rearrangement joins TRBV30 to TRBJ1-3; D not certain. The CDR3 is 13 residues long. V was cut by 4 bases and J by 0 bases, with 7 bases left in between. The germline V gene has CDR1 GTSNPN and CDR2 SVGIG (reference sequence). CDR3 sequence reads: CAWTTHSGNTIYF. The CDR3 DNA reads as TGTGCCTGGACGACACACTCTGGAAACACCATATATTTT.

The chain combines TRBV19 with TRBJ2-2; D remains ambiguous. The CDR3 runs to 13 residues. The germline gives CDR1 LNHDA, CDR2 SQIVND (reference sequence). Trimming shortened V by 3 bases and J by 4 bases, and 6 bases separated the two germline ends. CDR3 in amino acids: CASSIGVTGELFF. CDR3 nucleotides: TGTGCCAGTAGTATTGGCGTCACCGGGGAGCTGTTTTTT.

The gene calls are TRBV5-6 and TRBJ2-5; possible D gene TRBD2, 5 bases. The CDR3 contains 14 residues. The germline V gene has CDR1 SGHDT and CDR2 YYEEEE. The V and J ends lost 4 bases and 7 bases respectively, with 17 bases between them. The CDR3 DNA reads TGTGCCAGCAGCCCTGGACTCACCGTAGGGACCCAGTACTTC. Protein product: CASSPGLTVGTQYF.

The rearrangement uses TRBV7-8 and TRBJ1-2; 7 positions match TRBD1. With 5 bases clipped from V and 6 bases from J, the junction kept 9 bases outside the gene matches. The CDR3 has 14 amino acids. Germline lookup yields CDR1 SGHVS and CDR2 FQNEAQ. This CDR3 is CASSTYRGNHGYTF. The CDR3, as DNA: TGTGCCAGCAGCACCTACAGGGGAAACCATGGCTACACCTTC.

This clone was counted a single time. This chain joins TRBV13 and TRBJ2-7; D perhaps matches TRBD2 (5 bases). Germline values: CDR1 PRHDT, CDR2 FYEKMQ (reference sequence). The V end lost 5 bases, the J end lost 1 base, and 12 bases lay between the germline ends. CDR3 length: 14 amino acids. The CDR3 DNA reads TGTGCCAGCAGCCCCTCACGGGATTCCTACGAGCAGTACTTC. Its protein is CASSPSRDSYEQYF. Full variable domain (outside the CDR3, taken from reference TRBV13 and TRBJ2-7): AAGVIQSPRHLIKEKRETATLKCYPIPRHDTVYWYQQGPGQDPQFLISFYEKMQSDKGSIPDRFSAQQFSDYHSELNMSSLELGDSALYFCASSPSRDSYEQYFGPGTRLTVT.

V and J are TRBV5-1 and TRBJ2-1; the match to TRBD1 covers 8 bases. Germline V gene sequence: CDR1 SGHRS, CDR2 YFSETQ. The CDR3 loop spans 14 amino acids. After removal of 4 bases from V and 4 bases from J, the junction contained 4 bases not matched to a gene. DNA for the CDR3: TGCGCCAGCAGCCTAGGACAGGGTTACAATGAGCAGTTCTTC. Amino acid sequence: CASSLGQGYNEQFF.

The chain links TRBV11-2 to TRBJ2-2; D may match TRBD1 or TRBD2 (5 bases each). Per the germline V gene, CDR1 is SGHAT and CDR2 is FQNNGV. Trimming stripped 5 bases from V and 8 bases from J, with 15 bases between. The CDR3 is 14 residues long. The CDR3 loop is CASSTWDAFGELFF. The CDR3 nucleotides read TGTGCCAGCAGCACATGGGACGCCTTTGGGGAGCTGTTTTTT.

This chain joins TRBV5-6 and TRBJ2-7; 7 bases fit TRBD2. Unmatched junction bases numbered 19, after V lost 4 bases and J lost 3 bases. Germline-derived CDR1 and CDR2 are SGHDT and YYEEEE. The CDR3 spans 18 residues. The CDR3 DNA is TGTGCCAGCAGCCCGCGAGAGGATCGGCGGGAGCCGGACTACGAGCAGTACGTC. Protein: CASSPREDRREPDYEQYV.

This clone was counted only a few times. The chain carries TRBV11-2 and TRBJ2-4; D gene unclear. Germline V CDR1 and CDR2: SGHAT, FQNNGV. V lost 5 bases and J 10 bases, leaving 15 bases between the germline ends. The length of the CDR3 is 13 residues. CDR3: CASSPLRTLIQYF. CDR3 nucleotide sequence: TGTGCCAGCAGCCCCCTGAGGACCCTTATTCAGTACTTC.

The chain carries TRBV4-2 and TRBJ2-3; perhaps D is TRBD1 or TRBD2 (6 bases each). The CDR3 extends over 16 amino acids. The V end was cut by 4 bases, the J end by 0 bases, with 14 bases between. Germline V gives CDR1 LGHNA, CDR2 YNFKEQ. CDR3 loop: CASSPPGGASTDTQYF. The CDR3 DNA reads as TGTGCCAGCAGCCCACCCGGGGGCGCTAGCACAGATACGCAGTATTTT.